This T cell receptor (beta chain) was recovered during a study of blood T cell repertoires in COVID-19. The method was immunoSEQ multiplex PCR; TCRdb's version includes in-frame clones alone and lacks a portion of them. Of tens of thousands of clones in the sample, roughly 85% were seen once. Trimming took off 2 bases at V and 5 bases at J, with 10 bases between the two ends. This CDR3 comprises 13 residues. Germline V lookup: CDR1 SGHNT, CDR2 YYREEE (reference sequence). The sample holds one count of this clone. The chain has TRBV5-4 and TRBJ2-5; D possibly corresponds to TRBD1 (5 bases). The sample comprised peripheral blood. The clonotype originates from a man aged 40-49 years with acute or convalescent COVID-19. The CDR3 sequence is CASSFVGVETQYF. The CDR3 coding sequence is TGTGCCAGCAGCTTTGTAGGGGTGGAGACCCAGTACTTC.